This passage covers 18 T cell receptor beta chains from one sample sequenced in a study of blood T cell repertoires in COVID-19. Here immunoSEQ multiplex PCR was the method, and the copy in TCRdb shows in-frame clones only, minus some. The sample yields approximately 210,000 clones, under 90% seen once. The sample consisted of peripheral blood. These receptors were taken from a woman older than 75 with acute or convalescent COVID-19.

This chain links TRBV9 with TRBJ1-2; 7 positions agree with TRBD1. In germline, CDR1 is SGDLS, CDR2 YYNGEE. Trimming cost V 3 bases and J 4 bases; bases outside gene matches: 6. The CDR3 totals 14 residues. DNA for the CDR3: TGTGCCAGCAGCGCCCCAGGGGGAATCTATGGCTACACCTTC. Its protein product is CASSAPGGIYGYTF.

The chain couples TRBV24-1 to TRBJ2-2, with 8 bases matching TRBD1. Germline CDR1 and CDR2: KGHDR and SFDVKD. The V gene end was trimmed by 5 bases and the J gene end by 5 bases; junction bases not matched to a gene: 9. The length of the CDR3 is 16 residues. CDR3 in amino acids: CATSAAGTGFTGELFF. The CDR3 DNA sequence: TGTGCCACCAGTGCCGCCGGGACAGGCTTTACCGGGGAGCTGTTTTTT.

This clone showed up just a few times. The chain joins TRBV7-2 to TRBJ1-2, with D unresolved. Trimming pared 5 bases from V and 2 bases from J, leaving 15 bases between. Germline V lookup: CDR1 SGHTA, CDR2 FQGNSA. CDR3 length: 15 residues. CDR3 loop: CASSAPGGLNYGYTF. In DNA form, the CDR3 reads TGTGCCAGCAGCGCTCCTGGCGGGCTAAACTATGGCTACACCTTC.

J is TRBJ1-6 and V is TRBV9; no clear D. Deletions cut 0 bases from V and 0 bases from J, with 10 bases between. The germline CDR1 and CDR2 sequences are SGDLS and YYNGEE. The CDR3 runs 17 residues. CDR3 sequence reads: CASSVGRASSYNSPLHF. The CDR3 bases are TGTGCCAGCAGCGTAGGGAGGGCGAGCTCCTATAATTCACCCCTCCACTTT.

This rearrangement joins TRBV7-9 to TRBJ1-4; 7 bases fit TRBD1. The trim removed 5 bases at V and 7 bases at J, leaving 7 bases unmatched. The CDR3 covers 14 residues. The germline gives CDR1 SEHNR, CDR2 FQNEAQ (reference sequence). In DNA form, the CDR3 reads TGTGCCAGCAGCACCGACAGGGTTATTGAAAAACTGTTTTTT. Translated: CASSTDRVIEKLFF.

This sequence joins TRBV19 and TRBJ2-7; tentatively, D is TRBD1 (5 bases). Germline-derived CDR1 and CDR2 are LNHDA and SQIVND (reference sequence). Trimming removed 8 bases from V and 2 bases from J, with 10 bases in between. The CDR3 has 12 amino acids. The CDR3 nucleotides read TGTGCCAGTTCTGACAGACCCTACGAGCAGTACTTC. Translating it yields CASSDRPYEQYF.

The gene calls are TRBV2 and TRBJ1-2; D gene uncertain. The CDR3 runs 14 residues. V lost 3 bases, J lost 5 bases, and 13 bases lay in between. The germline V gene encodes CDR1 SNHLY and CDR2 FYNNEI. CDR3 residues: CASSDIAQHYGYTF. CDR3 in DNA: TGTGCCAGCAGTGATATTGCACAGCATTATGGCTACACCTTC.

The chain combines TRBV29-1 with TRBJ2-7; 10 bases align to TRBD1. This CDR3 comprises 14 residues. Trimming removed 4 bases from V and 2 bases from J; junction bases left unmatched: 5. CDR1 and CDR2 from the germline V gene are SQVTM and ANQGSEA. The CDR3 nucleotides read TGCAGCGTTGGGGCCGGACAGGGGGCCTACGAGCAGTACTTC. Translated, it gives CSVGAGQGAYEQYF.

This clone was observed a single time. The rearrangement joins TRBV11-2 to TRBJ1-6, with no clear D. V was cut by 0 bases and J by 4 bases, with 4 bases left in between. CDR3 size: 14 residues. Germline CDR1 is SGHAT and CDR2 is FQNNGV. The chain's CDR3 is CASSLEAYNSPLHF. CDR3 coding DNA: TGTGCCAGCAGCTTAGAGGCATATAATTCACCCCTCCACTTT.

The gene calls are TRBV9 and TRBJ2-3; a possible D gene is TRBD2 (6 bases). The CDR3 sequence is 17 residues long. Per germline, CDR1 SGDLS and CDR2 YYNGEE. V lost 4 bases and J lost 1, with 19 bases in between. CDR3: CASSPTSGVDGTDTQYF. The CDR3 DNA follows: TGTGCCAGCAGCCCGACCTCGGGGGTTGATGGCACAGATACGCAGTATTTT.

This chain links TRBV15 with TRBJ2-2; TRBD1 agrees at 9 bases. From germline, CDR1 is LNHNV and CDR2 YYDKDF (reference sequence). V shed 0 bases and J 4 bases; nucleotides not matched to a gene: 6. The CDR3 consists of 17 residues. In nucleotides, the CDR3 is TGTGCCACCAGCAGAGATCTACAGGGGGCGATCACCGGGGAGCTGTTTTTT. Its protein is CATSRDLQGAITGELFF.

The chain uses TRBV6-5 and TRBJ1-2; D is uncertain. Germline V gene sequence: CDR1 MNHEY, CDR2 SVGAGI. The CDR3 spans 15 residues. Trimming took 2 bases from V and 2 from J, leaving 12 bases between them. The CDR3 spells CASSYAGLNNYGYTF. CDR3 coding DNA: TGTGCCAGCAGTTACGCAGGACTAAACAACTATGGCTACACCTTC.

This clone was counted a single time. The genes are TRBV19 and TRBJ1-1, with 10 positions matching TRBD1. Unmatched junction bases numbered 8, after V lost 7 bases and J lost 3 bases. The CDR3 sequence is 15 residues long. The germline CDR1 and CDR2 sequences are LNHDA and SQIVND (reference sequence). Written as DNA, the CDR3 is TGTGCCAGTACGAGGACAGGGGGGTACGACACTGAAGCTTTCTTT. Its translation is CASTRTGGYDTEAFF.

The chain links TRBV9 to TRBJ1-1, with D unclear. The CDR3 extends over 13 amino acids. Per germline, CDR1 SGDLS and CDR2 YYNGEE. Trimming shortened V by 2 bases and J by 4 bases, and 9 bases separated the two germline ends. This chain's CDR3 is CASSVSRGTEAFF. For the CDR3, the DNA is TGTGCCAGCAGCGTGAGCCGGGGCACTGAAGCTTTCTTT.

The CDR3 DNA reads TGTGCCAGCAGCGCTCGGACAGGTTTATTCCACGAGCAGTACTTC. This gives the protein CASSARTGLFHEQYF. The chain joins TRBV9 to TRBJ2-7, with 7 bases lining up with TRBD1. The CDR3 loop spans 15 amino acids. Trimming at V came to 3 bases and at J to 5 bases, leaving 11 bases not matched to a gene. Germline V gene data show CDR1 as SGDLS and CDR2 as YYNGEE. The whole variable domain, remainder taken from reference TRBV9 and TRBJ2-7, is DSGVTQTPKHLITATGQRVTLRCSPRSGDLSVYWYQQSLDQGLQFLIQYYNGEERAKGNILERFSAQQFPDLHSELNLSSLELGDSALYFCASSARTGLFHEQYFGPGTRLTVT.

V usage is TRBV19 and J usage is TRBJ2-2; 12 bases agree with TRBD2. Trimming at V came to 4 bases and at J to 5 bases, leaving 11 bases not matched to a gene. This CDR3 comprises 18 residues. Looked up from germline, CDR1 is LNHDA and CDR2 is SQIVND (reference sequence). The CDR3 sequence: CASSSNSPLAGGTGELFF. The CDR3 bases are TGTGCCAGTAGTAGCAACTCTCCACTAGCGGGGGGAACCGGGGAGCTGTTTTTT.

This chain uses TRBV7-2 with TRBJ1-2; the D gene is possibly TRBD1 (6 bases). The germline gives CDR1 SGHTA, CDR2 FQGNSA. This CDR3 spans 13 amino acids. The V gene lost 1 base and the J gene lost 7 bases, with 10 bases spanning the gap. For the CDR3, the DNA is TGTGCCAGCAGCTTAGAAAACAGGGCTGGCTACACCTTC. Its translation is CASSLENRAGYTF.

The chain has TRBV30 and TRBJ2-1, with 9 positions matching TRBD2. The V and J ends lost 4 bases and 6 bases, in that order; junction bases with no gene match: 7. The germline CDR1 and CDR2 sequences are GTSNPN and SVGIG (reference sequence). CDR3 length: 14 amino acids. The CDR3 sequence is CAWMGRGGPNEQFF. The CDR3 DNA reads as TGTGCCTGGATGGGGCGGGGGGGCCCCAATGAGCAGTTCTTC.